This T cell receptor (beta chain) emerged from a study of blood T cell repertoires in COVID-19. Study-level background: In each case, the material was cDNA or gDNA derived from T cells, B-cell-depleted T cells, or PBMCs.

Clones were sequenced by immunoSEQ multiplex PCR, and TCRdb holds only the in-frame ones, with some missing. The data hold about 210,000 clones, with 82% observed a single time. There are 18 residues in the CDR3. The rearrangement links TRBV21-1 to TRBJ2-2; the D call in the table, TRBD2, was not verified against the DNA. TRBV21-1 is listed as a pseudogene. Specimen: peripheral blood. The receptor was isolated from a woman aged 40 to 50 with acute or convalescent COVID-19. In DNA, the CDR3 is TGTGCCAGCAGCAAAGTGCCGAGTAGCGGGGAGAACACCGGGGAGCTGTTTTTT. It codes for CASSKVPSSGENTGELFF.